Following are 27 T cell receptor beta chains from one sample sequenced in a study of blood T cell repertoires in COVID-19 (dated by TCRdb to about 2020). The library relied on the immunoSEQ multiplex PCR assay. TCRdb took over this immuneACCESS table, retaining in-frame rearrangements with V and J assigned. Such tables are incomplete; in checked studies, under half of the missing clones stem from an unresolved V gene, and the remainder is unexplained. The sample table records roughly 300,000 clones; roughly 85% of these occur just once. Approximately 7.9% of the sample is held by the ten biggest clonotypes. The sequenced material came from peripheral blood. Receptors originate from a human donor in a cohort sampled during active COVID-19.

The CDR3 DNA reads TGTGCCATCAAGACAGTATTAAATCAGCCCCAGCATTTT. Its translation is CAIKTVLNQPQHF. The chain carries TRBV2 and TRBJ1-5, with a possible D match to TRBD1 (5 bases). The length of the CDR3 is 13 residues. Trimming stripped 10 bases from V and 4 bases from J, with 14 bases between. CDR1 and CDR2 (germline): SNHLY, FYNNEI. Complete variable domain (other parts from reference TRBV2 and TRBJ1-5): EPEVTQTPSHQVTQMGQEVILRCVPISNHLYFYWYRQILGQKVEFLVSFYNNEISEKSEIFDDQFSVERPDGSNFTLKIRSTKLEDSAMYFCAIKTVLNQPQHFGDGTRLSIL.

The chain uses TRBV12-3 or TRBV12-4 and TRBJ1-3; D remains unclear. Trimming stripped 5 bases from V and 4 bases from J, with 6 bases between. The CDR3 is 12 residues long. Here the CDR3 DNA reads TGTGCCAGCAGTCCCTCCGGAAACACCATATATTTT. Protein sequence: CASSPSGNTIYF.

The CDR3 DNA sequence: TGTGCCATCAGTGGGACTAGCAGTAGCACAGATACGCAGTATTTT. This encodes CAISGTSSSTDTQYF. The genes are TRBV10-3 and TRBJ2-3; 8 bases match TRBD2. The CDR3 spans 15 residues. Germline CDR1 reads ENHRY; CDR2 reads SYGVKD. Losses at the gene ends were 4 bases for V and 0 bases for J; bases not matched to a gene: 3.

This chain connects TRBV7-2 to TRBJ2-5; D gene unclear. V shed 2 bases and J shed 2 bases, with 6 bases lying between them. The CDR3 sequence is 13 residues long. Germline CDR1 SGHTA, CDR2 FQGNSA. CDR3 protein: CASSLSQQETQYF. In DNA, the CDR3 is TGTGCCAGCAGCTTATCCCAGCAAGAGACCCAGTACTTC.

This chain connects TRBV5-1 to TRBJ2-3; tentative D call: TRBD2 (5 bases). The V and J ends lost 5 bases and 3 bases respectively, with 13 bases between them. This CDR3 spans 14 amino acids. Germline V lookup: CDR1 SGHRS, CDR2 YFSETQ. The CDR3 region is CASRKGQRTDTQYF. CDR3 coding DNA: TGCGCCAGCAGAAAAGGGCAGCGGACAGATACGCAGTATTTT.

The rearrangement uses TRBV9 and TRBJ2-6; the D gene is possibly TRBD2 (5 bases). Germline CDR1 and CDR2: SGDLS and YYNGEE. V lost 3 bases, J lost 0 bases, and 10 bases lay in between. CDR3 length: 16 residues. The CDR3 bases are TGTGCCAGCAGCGGGTCGGGGTACTCTGGGGCCAACGTCCTGACTTTC. It specifies CASSGSGYSGANVLTF.

The rearrangement uses TRBV10-3 and TRBJ1-1, with D unclear. Looked up from germline, CDR1 is ENHRY and CDR2 is SYGVKD. V lost 0 bases and J 7 bases, leaving 9 bases between the germline ends. The CDR3 loop spans 13 amino acids. CDR3 nucleotides: TGTGCCATCAGTGAGTCGGAGCGGGGTGAAGCTTTCTTT. This codes for CAISESERGEAFF.

The chain carries TRBV27 and TRBJ1-2; D gene uncertain. V was clipped by 5 bases and J by 7 bases, with 17 bases between them. The CDR3 consists of 14 residues. From germline, CDR1 is MNHEY and CDR2 SMNVEV (reference sequence). CDR3 sequence reads: CASSTSGELSGYTF. CDR3 sequence (DNA): TGTGCCAGCAGTACCAGTGGGGAGTTGAGTGGCTACACCTTC.

The table lists this clone with a few counts. The chain carries TRBV7-2 and TRBJ1-2; 8 bases are a match to TRBD1. CDR3 length: 15 amino acids. CDR1 is SGHTA and CDR2 is FQGNSA in the germline V gene. Trimming took 1 base from V and 5 from J; bases not matched to a gene: 6. The DNA of the CDR3 is TGTGCCAGCAGCTTAGGTCGGGACAGGACTTATGGCTACACCTTC. Translating gives CASSLGRDRTYGYTF.

V usage is TRBV7-3 and J usage is TRBJ1-6; TRBD1 is a possible D gene (5 bases). Trimming pared 1 base from V and 7 bases from J, leaving 8 bases between. Germline V gene sequence: CDR1 SGHTA, CDR2 FQGTGA. The CDR3 extends over 14 amino acids. The CDR3 loop is CASSLSGGNSPLHF. The CDR3 DNA reads as TGTGCCAGCAGCTTAAGTGGGGGGAATTCACCCCTCCACTTT.

In this sample, this clone turned up a few times. The J gene is TRBJ1-1, the V gene TRBV12-3 or TRBV12-4, with D uncertain. Trimming shortened V by 7 bases and J by 5 bases, and 8 bases separated the two germline ends. There are 11 residues in the CDR3. CDR3 coding DNA: TGTGCCAGCATGCGGTGGACTGAAGCTTTCTTT. It specifies CASMRWTEAFF.

The chain joins TRBV6-5 to TRBJ2-7; TRBD1 matches 9 bases. The CDR3 loop spans 15 amino acids. Trimming at V came to 6 bases and at J to 7 bases, leaving 13 bases not matched to a gene. Germline loops: CDR1 MNHEY, CDR2 SVGAGI. CDR3 nucleotide sequence: TGTGCCAGCAGAGCTACCGGGACAGGGTACTGGGAGCAGTACTTC. Translation gives CASRATGTGYWEQYF.

Points on this clone: This CDR3 is also generated by other DNA sequences in the sample. The chain has TRBV11-3 and TRBJ1-1; 8 bases fit TRBD1. J was trimmed by 4 bases and V by 2 bases; bases with no gene match: 0. This CDR3 contains 13 residues. CDR1 SGHNT and CDR2 YENEEA come from the germline V gene. The CDR3, as DNA: TGTGCCAGCAGCTTAACAGGGGGCACTGAAGCTTTCTTT. This codes for CASSLTGGTEAFF.

In its sample, this clone was seen once. The V call is TRBV19, the J call TRBJ1-4; D gene ambiguous. In germline, CDR1 is LNHDA, CDR2 SQIVND (reference sequence). The CDR3 is 15 residues long. V lost 5 bases and J 2 bases, leaving 12 bases between the germline ends. The CDR3: CASSPVAQTNEKLFF. CDR3 DNA: TGTGCCAGTAGTCCCGTTGCACAGACTAATGAAAAACTGTTTTTT.

The table lists this clone with a count of one. This chain connects TRBV6-1 to TRBJ1-4, with 8 positions matching TRBD1. Germline values: CDR1 MNHNS, CDR2 SASEGT. Germline trimming cut 2 bases from V and 4 bases from J; bases unmatched to any gene: 15. There are 19 residues in the CDR3. This CDR3 reads CASSEYGGTGTSYNEKLFF. CDR3 nucleotides: TGTGCCAGCAGTGAATACGGCGGGACAGGCACGTCTTATAATGAAAAACTGTTTTTT.

V usage is TRBV19 and J usage is TRBJ1-1; 7 bases line up with TRBD1. Germline V gene lookup returns CDR1 LNHDA and CDR2 SQIVND (reference sequence). V trimming: 6 bases; J trimming: 8 bases; junction bases outside the gene matches: 15. CDR3 size: 15 residues. CDR3 region: CASSPRPLTGQEAFF. The CDR3 DNA is TGTGCCAGTAGCCCGAGACCCCTGACAGGGCAAGAAGCTTTCTTT.

This clone was seen once. V is TRBV19 and J is TRBJ2-6; 7 nucleotides align to TRBD1. This CDR3 region has 17 residues. In germline, CDR1 is LNHDA, CDR2 SQIVND (reference sequence). Trimming at V came to 7 bases and at J to 2 bases, leaving 11 bases not matched to a gene. CDR3 in DNA: TGTGCCAGTATTTCGGGACAGACCATCCCTGGGGCCAACGTCCTGACTTTC. It codes for CASISGQTIPGANVLTF.

The rearrangement links TRBV7-3 to TRBJ2-3, with D possibly matching TRBD2 (5 bases). Between the trimmed V and J ends, which lost 5 bases and 2 bases, there was a span of 17 bases. CDR3 size: 16 residues. The germline V gene encodes CDR1 SGHTA and CDR2 FQGTGA. The CDR3 region is CASSPLAGLVTDTQYF. CDR3 DNA: TGTGCCAGCAGCCCCCTGGCGGGCCTAGTCACAGATACGCAGTATTTT.

V usage is TRBV24-1 and J usage is TRBJ1-2; D may be TRBD1 (5 bases). Germline V lookup: CDR1 KGHDR, CDR2 SFDVKD. The CDR3 is made up of 14 amino acids. Trimming removed 2 bases from V and 6 bases from J, with 12 bases in between. In DNA form, the CDR3 reads TGTGCCACCAGTGATTCATTAGGGGCGGATGGCTACACCTTC. It codes for CATSDSLGADGYTF.

The gene calls are TRBV28 and TRBJ1-2, with TRBD1 identical over 11 bases. Unmatched junction bases numbered 9, after V lost 4 bases and J lost 2 bases. This CDR3 region has 17 residues. Germline-derived CDR1 and CDR2 are MDHEN and SYDVKM. CDR3 bases: TGTGCCAGCAGTTCGACAGGACAGGGGGCTTGGAACTATGGCTACACCTTC. Amino acids: CASSSTGQGAWNYGYTF.

The chain carries TRBV5-6 and TRBJ1-5; 7 bases are a match to TRBD1. Germline V lookup: CDR1 SGHDT, CDR2 YYEEEE. Losses at the gene ends were 2 bases for V and 4 bases for J; bases not matched to a gene: 12. The CDR3 spans 17 residues. The CDR3 DNA follows: TGTGCCAGCAGCTTATTCCTCAGGGGGACACAAAATCAGCCCCAGCATTTT. As protein: CASSLFLRGTQNQPQHF.

This sequence joins TRBV19 and TRBJ2-2; D may be TRBD1 (7 bases). Germline assignment: CDR1 LNHDA and CDR2 SQIVND (reference sequence). The CDR3 totals 15 residues. V dropped 6 bases and J dropped 7 bases, with 18 bases sitting between them. CDR3 loop: CASRGGTASSGELFF. The CDR3 DNA sequence: TGTGCCAGTAGGGGCGGGACAGCATCCAGCGGGGAGCTGTTTTTT.

The rearrangement links TRBV6-6 to TRBJ2-7; a weak D match, TRBD2 (6 bases). The CDR3 is 15 amino acids. Deletions cut 0 bases from V and 0 bases from J, with 9 bases between. Germline V gene sequence: CDR1 MNHNY, CDR2 SVGAGI (reference sequence). The CDR3 loop is CASSYSAGSSYEQYF. CDR3 sequence (DNA): TGTGCCAGCAGTTACTCGGCGGGAAGCTCCTACGAGCAGTACTTC.

The chain combines TRBV2 with TRBJ1-1, with D hard to call. Germline CDR1 and CDR2: SNHLY and FYNNEI. With 6 bases removed from V and 0 bases from J, the gap between germline ends came to 14 bases. The CDR3 totals 15 residues. The CDR3 sequence: CASSPGRLMNTEAFF. The CDR3 DNA is TGTGCCAGCAGCCCGGGGAGACTGATGAACACTGAAGCTTTCTTT.

The genes are TRBV30 and TRBJ1-5; D is perhaps TRBD1 (6 bases). Deletions cut 0 bases from V and 5 bases from J, with 11 bases between. The CDR3 is 14 residues long. The germline CDR1 and CDR2 sequences are GTSNPN and SVGIG (reference sequence). For the CDR3, the DNA is TGTGCCTGGAGTGTATGGGGGGGCGATCAGCCCCAGCATTTT. This sequence encodes CAWSVWGGDQPQHF. Filled out from reference TRBV30 and TRBJ1-5, the complete variable domain reads SQTIHQWPATLVQPVGSPLSLECTVEGTSNPNLYWYRQAAGRGLQLLFYSVGIGQISSEVPQNLSASRPQDRQFILSSKKLLLSDSGFYLCAWSVWGGDQPQHFGDGTRLSIL.

V is TRBV19 and J is TRBJ1-3, with 8 bases matching TRBD1. The trim removed 4 bases at V and 4 bases at J, leaving 6 bases unmatched. The CDR3 contains 15 residues. The germline V gene has CDR1 LNHDA and CDR2 SQIVND (reference sequence). The CDR3 protein is CASSTLRDRGNTIYF. DNA for the CDR3: TGTGCCAGTAGTACTCTCCGGGACAGGGGAAACACCATATATTTT.

CDR3 nucleotides: TGTGCCAGCAGCCGACAAACAGGGTTTAACACTGAAGCTTTCTTT. Its translation: CASSRQTGFNTEAFF. The rearrangement links TRBV3-1 (or the pseudogene TRBV3-2) to TRBJ1-1; possible D gene TRBD1, 6 bases. V lost 4 bases to trimming and J lost 2 bases, with 14 bases between them. This CDR3 is built from 15 residues. Germline-derived CDR1 and CDR2 are LGHDT and YNNKEL (reference sequence).